The sequence of this T cell receptor (beta chain) was determined in a study of blood T cell repertoires in COVID-19. TCRdb keeps only in-frame clones here, not all; method: immunoSEQ multiplex PCR. The sample records hundreds of thousands of clones, about four fifths being singletons. The material sequenced was peripheral blood. This TCR came from a woman aged 80 or over with COVID-19, enrolled during active disease.

In nucleotides, the CDR3 is TGTGCCAGCAAACAGGGGGAAGGCGGCTACACCTTC. It codes for CASKQGEGGYTF. The V and J genes are TRBV6-5 and TRBJ1-2; 8 bases map to TRBD1. J lost 8 bases, V lost 7 bases, and 6 bases had no gene match. The CDR3 spans 12 residues. CDR1 and CDR2 (germline): MNHEY, SVGAGI.